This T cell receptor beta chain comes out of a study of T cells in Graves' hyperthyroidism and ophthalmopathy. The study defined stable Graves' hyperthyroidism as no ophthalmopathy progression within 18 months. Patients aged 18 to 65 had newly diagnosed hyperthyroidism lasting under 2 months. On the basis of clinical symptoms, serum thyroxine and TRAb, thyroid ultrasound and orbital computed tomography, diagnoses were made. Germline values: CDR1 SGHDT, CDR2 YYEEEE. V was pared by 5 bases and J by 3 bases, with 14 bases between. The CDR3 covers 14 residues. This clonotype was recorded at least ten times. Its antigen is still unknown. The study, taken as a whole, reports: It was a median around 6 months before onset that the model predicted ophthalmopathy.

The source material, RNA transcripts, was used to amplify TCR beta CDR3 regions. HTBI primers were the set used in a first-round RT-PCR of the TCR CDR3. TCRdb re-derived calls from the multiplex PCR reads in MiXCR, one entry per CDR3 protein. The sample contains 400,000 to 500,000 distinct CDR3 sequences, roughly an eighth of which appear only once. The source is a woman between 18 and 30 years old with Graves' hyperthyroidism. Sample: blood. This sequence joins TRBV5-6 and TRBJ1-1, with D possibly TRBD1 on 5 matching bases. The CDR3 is CASRPMGGDTEAFF. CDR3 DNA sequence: TGTGCCAGCAGACCTATGGGGGGGGACACTGAAGCTTTCTTT.